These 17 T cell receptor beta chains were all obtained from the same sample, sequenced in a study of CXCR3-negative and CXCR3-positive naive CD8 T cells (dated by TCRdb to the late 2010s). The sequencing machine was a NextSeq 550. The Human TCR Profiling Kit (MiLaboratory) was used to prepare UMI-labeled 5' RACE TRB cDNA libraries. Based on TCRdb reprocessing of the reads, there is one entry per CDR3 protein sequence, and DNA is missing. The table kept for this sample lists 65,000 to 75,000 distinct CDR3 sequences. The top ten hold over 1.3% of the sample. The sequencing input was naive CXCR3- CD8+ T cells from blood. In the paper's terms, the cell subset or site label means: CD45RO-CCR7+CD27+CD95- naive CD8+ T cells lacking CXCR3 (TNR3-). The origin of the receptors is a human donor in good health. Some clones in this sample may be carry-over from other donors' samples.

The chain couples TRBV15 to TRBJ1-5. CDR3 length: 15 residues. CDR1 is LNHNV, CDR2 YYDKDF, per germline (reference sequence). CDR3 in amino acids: CATSEAQFSNQPQHF.

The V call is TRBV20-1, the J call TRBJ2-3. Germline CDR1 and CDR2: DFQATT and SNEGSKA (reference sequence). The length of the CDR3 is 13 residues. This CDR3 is CSAESWGADTQYF.

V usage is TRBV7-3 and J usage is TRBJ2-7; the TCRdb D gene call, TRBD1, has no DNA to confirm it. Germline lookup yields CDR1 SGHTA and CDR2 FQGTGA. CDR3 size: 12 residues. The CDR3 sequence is CASSPNGGEQYF.

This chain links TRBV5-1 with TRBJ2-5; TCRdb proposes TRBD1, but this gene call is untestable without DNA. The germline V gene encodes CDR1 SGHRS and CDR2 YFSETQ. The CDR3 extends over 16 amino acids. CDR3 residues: CASSLLRGGAPETQYF.

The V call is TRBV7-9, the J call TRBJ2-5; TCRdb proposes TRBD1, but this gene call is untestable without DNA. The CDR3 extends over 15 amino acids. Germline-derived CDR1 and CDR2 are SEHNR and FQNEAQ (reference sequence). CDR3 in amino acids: CASSFGPGSQETQYF.

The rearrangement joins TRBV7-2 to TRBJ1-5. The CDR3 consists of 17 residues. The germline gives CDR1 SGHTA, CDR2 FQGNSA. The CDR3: CASSLAPATYSNQPQHF.

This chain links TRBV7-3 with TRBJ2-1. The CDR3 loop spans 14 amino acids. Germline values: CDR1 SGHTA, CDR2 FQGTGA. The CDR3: CASSLTGNHNEQFF.

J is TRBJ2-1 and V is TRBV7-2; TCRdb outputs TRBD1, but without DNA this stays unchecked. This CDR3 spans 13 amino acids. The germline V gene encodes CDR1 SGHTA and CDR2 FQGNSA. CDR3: CASSSGQIHEQFF.

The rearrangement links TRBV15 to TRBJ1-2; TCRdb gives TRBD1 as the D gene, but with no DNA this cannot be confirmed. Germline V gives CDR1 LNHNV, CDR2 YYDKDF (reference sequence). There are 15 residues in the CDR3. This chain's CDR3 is CATSRVVDSAYGYTF.

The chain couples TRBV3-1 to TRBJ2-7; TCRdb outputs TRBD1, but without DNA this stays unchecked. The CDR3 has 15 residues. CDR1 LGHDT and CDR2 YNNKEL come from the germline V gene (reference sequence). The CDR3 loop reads CASSQERTGGYEQYF.

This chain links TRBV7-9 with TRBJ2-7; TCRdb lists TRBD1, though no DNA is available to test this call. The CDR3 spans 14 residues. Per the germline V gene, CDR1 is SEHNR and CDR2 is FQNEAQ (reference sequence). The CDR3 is CASSEPGQAYEQYF.

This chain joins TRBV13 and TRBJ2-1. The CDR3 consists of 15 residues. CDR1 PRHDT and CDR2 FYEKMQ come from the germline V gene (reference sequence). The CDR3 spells CASSFRGSPTREQFF.

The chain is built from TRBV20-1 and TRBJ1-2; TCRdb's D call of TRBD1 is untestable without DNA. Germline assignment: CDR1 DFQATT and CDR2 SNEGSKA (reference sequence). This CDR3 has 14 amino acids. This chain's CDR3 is CSARDLEGWDGYTF.

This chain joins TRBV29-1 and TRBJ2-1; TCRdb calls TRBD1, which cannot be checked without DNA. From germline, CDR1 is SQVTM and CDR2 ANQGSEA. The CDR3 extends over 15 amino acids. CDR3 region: CSVQGSLSSYNEQFF.

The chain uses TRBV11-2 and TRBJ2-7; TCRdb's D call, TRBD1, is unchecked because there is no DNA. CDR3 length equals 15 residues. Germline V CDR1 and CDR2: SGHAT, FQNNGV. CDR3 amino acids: CASSFLSGSPNEQYF.

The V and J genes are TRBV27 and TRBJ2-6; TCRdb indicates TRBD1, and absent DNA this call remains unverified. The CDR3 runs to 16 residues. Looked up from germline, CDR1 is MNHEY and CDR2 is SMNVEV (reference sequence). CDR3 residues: CASSLEGGTGANVLTF.

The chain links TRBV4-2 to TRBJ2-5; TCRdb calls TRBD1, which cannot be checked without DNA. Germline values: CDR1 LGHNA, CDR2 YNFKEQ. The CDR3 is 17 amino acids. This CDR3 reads CASSPSPGGGASETQYF.